The 16 T cell receptor gamma chains presented below share a single source sample, sequenced in a study of γδ T cells in repeated Plasmodium falciparum infection. Vgamma9/Vdelta2+ and Vdelta2-negative gammadelta T cells were flow-sorted from PBMC for bulk sequencing. TCRdb applied CATT to the multiplex PCR reads for clone calling. The sample carries roughly 27,000 gamma-chain clones, 3% recorded once. Sequenced: gamma-delta T cells from blood. The receptors come from a pool of human donors (malaria-infected and uninfected, not separated).

This clone has a count of ten or more. As DNA, the CDR3 is TGTGCCACCTGGGATATGGAGGCTACTGGTTGGTTCAAGATATTT. It translates to CATWDMEATGWFKIF. The J gene is TRGJP1, the V gene TRGV8. This CDR3 region has 15 residues. Germline lookup yields CDR1 VENAVY and CDR2 YDSYNSRV. V was clipped by 2 bases and J by 5 bases; unmatched bases: 8.

This clone was found many times. V is TRGV8 and J is TRGJ1 or TRGJ2. CDR1 is VENAVY and CDR2 is YDSYNSRV in the germline V gene. V lost 7 bases, J lost 12 bases, and 9 bases stayed unmatched. CDR3 size: 10 residues. In DNA, the CDR3 is TGTGCCACCTGCCTGGAGAGGAAACTCTTT. Residues: CATCLERKLF.

This clone was found a few times. TCRdb records a much larger clone's protein for this DNA, with a difference at residue 10 that likely arises from a read error; the protein given is the translation of the DNA. J is TRGJ1 or TRGJ2 and V is TRGV4. The J gene was not available in TCRdb and was assigned here by matching the DNA to germline segments. With 1 base clipped from V and 6 bases from J, the junction kept 12 bases outside the gene matches. Germline values: CDR1 EGSTGY, CDR2 YDSYTSSV. This CDR3 has 15 residues. CDR3 nucleotides: TGTGCCACCTGGGATGGTATTCCCCATTGTTATAAGAAACTCTTT. It encodes CATWDGIPHCYKKLF.

In its sample, this clone was seen many times. The V gene is TRGV2, the J gene TRGJ1 or TRGJ2. The ends lost 0 bases at V and 8 bases at J; junction bases unmatched: 10. Germline CDR1 is EGSNGY and CDR2 is YDSYNSKV. The CDR3 has 14 amino acids. The CDR3: CATWDGPRGDKKLF. The CDR3 nucleotides read TGTGCCACCTGGGACGGGCCAAGAGGGGATAAGAAACTCTTT.

The sample holds many counts of this clone. The chain carries TRGV5 and TRGJP2. V shed 0 bases, J shed 3 bases, and the junction held 10 bases outside the gene matches. The CDR3 runs 17 residues. Germline V gives CDR1 VINAFY, CDR2 YDVSNSKD. CDR3 coding DNA: TGTGCCACCTGGGACAGGCGAGGGTCGGGTAGTGATTGGATCAAGACGTTT. Its protein product is CATWDRRGSGSDWIKTF.

This clone was recorded a few times. A far larger clone is a single base away, which makes a read error likely. Other DNA sequences in the same sample also yield this CDR3. The V gene call is TRGV9, and the J gene call is absent. Germline-derived CDR1 and CDR2 are GITISATS and ISYDGTV (reference sequence). CDR3 length equals 15 residues. CDR3 coding DNA: TGTGCCTTGTGGGAGCCCCCAAGAGGCTACTATAAAAAACTCTTT. Translating gives CALWEPPRGYYKKLF.

A word on this clone: The protein TCRdb gives is from a much larger clone and does not agree with this DNA's translation at residue 12, likely a read error; the protein shown here comes from the DNA. The CDR3 nucleotides read TGTGCCTTGTGGGAGTCTGATACCACTGGTTGGTCCAAGATATTT. Its translation is CALWESDTTGWSKIF. V and J are TRGV9 and TRGJP1. TCRdb leaves out the J gene; it was filled in here by matching the DNA to germline. Per germline, CDR1 GITISATS and CDR2 ISYDGTV (reference sequence). The CDR3 sequence is 15 residues long.

As regards this clone: The protein held in TCRdb is that of a much larger clone and does not match this DNA's translation at residue 5, likely because of a read error; the protein shown is translated from the DNA. This chain uses TRGV2 with TRGJ1 or TRGJ2. TCRdb is silent on the J gene; assignment here came from matching the DNA to germline. V lost 5 bases and J lost 2; bases outside the gene matches: 9. The length of the CDR3 is 14 residues. Looked up from germline, CDR1 is EGSNGY and CDR2 is YDSYNSKV. CDR3 DNA: TGTGCCACCTGGGGCGCCTCGGATTATTATAAGAAACTCTTT. Encoded protein: CATWGASDYYKKLF.

This clone showed up many times. With only one base between it and a far larger clone, this is likely a read error. Different DNA sequences within this sample yield the same CDR3. Here the V gene is TRGV2, but the J gene went uncalled. The CDR3 spans 12 residues. Germline V gene data show CDR1 as EGSNGY and CDR2 as YDSYNSKV. The CDR3 sequence: CATWDVRSKKLF. CDR3 DNA: TGTGCCACCTGGGACGTACGCTCCAAGAAACTCTTC.

This clone was detected only a few times. A far larger clone lies a single base away; this is likely a read error. No DNA is shown, since the ends of the CDR3 on it are uncertain; the CDR3 is the one TCRdb lists. No J gene call was made, and the V gene is TRGV9. The CDR3 is 28 residues long, counting both termini. CDR1 GITISATS and CDR2 ISYDGTV come from the germline V gene (reference sequence). The CDR3 loop reads CALFIIRNSLAVEQHWLSQVSIGRIQHF.

As for this clone: The translation of this DNA and the TCRdb protein of a much larger clone differ at residue 11, probably owing to a read error; the protein shown here is translated from the DNA. The V and J genes are TRGV2 and TRGJ1 or TRGJ2. Since TCRdb gives no J gene, matching the DNA to germline was used here to assign it. CDR1 EGSNGY and CDR2 YDSYNSKV come from the germline V gene. The CDR3 extends over 14 amino acids. The CDR3 spells CATWDVRNYYEKLF. CDR3 sequence (DNA): TGTGCCACCTGGGACGTCCGGAATTATTATGAGAAACTCTTT.

This clone was counted many times. The rearrangement joins TRGV9 to TRGJP. Germline CDR1 reads GITISATS; CDR2 reads ISYDGTV (reference sequence). The CDR3 loop spans 19 amino acids. The junction had 9 bases not matched to a gene; V was cut back by 0 bases and J by 4 bases. This chain's CDR3 is CALWEVQGPQELGKKIKVF. The CDR3, as DNA: TGTGCCTTGTGGGAGGTGCAAGGGCCCCAAGAGTTGGGCAAAAAAATCAAGGTATTT.

This clone showed up many times. This probably arose from a read error, given a far larger clone one base away. The rearrangement uses TRGV9 and TRGJP. Here the J gene came from matching the DNA to germline, since TCRdb omits it. This CDR3 spans 20 amino acids. Germline-derived CDR1 and CDR2 are GITISATS and ISYDGTV (reference sequence). CDR3 in amino acids: CALWEVPQEKQGLGKKIKVF. CDR3 sequence (DNA): TGTGCCTTGTGGGAGGTGCCGCAAGAAAAGCAAGGGTTGGGCAAAAAAATCAAGGTATTT.

The table lists this clone with many counts. TCRdb's protein for this DNA is that of a much larger clone and differs from the translation at residue 4, likely a read error; the protein shown is the DNA translation. The chain couples TRGV4 to TRGJ1 or TRGJ2. Germline-derived CDR1 and CDR2 are EGSTGY and YDSYTSSV. The CDR3 loop spans 11 amino acids. The CDR3 loop reads CATRDGPEKLF. DNA for the CDR3: TGTGCCACCCGGGATGGGCCTGAGAAACTCTTT.

This clone appeared a few times. This sequence joins TRGV4 and TRGJ1 or TRGJ2. The J gene comes from matching the DNA to germline here; TCRdb lacks it. The V gene's germline CDR1 is EGSTGY and CDR2 YDSYTSSV. The J segment lost 10 bases and the V segment lost 5 bases, leaving 11 bases of the junction unmatched. The CDR3 consists of 12 residues. In nucleotides, the CDR3 is TGTGCCACCTGGGCTGATCACCCGAAGAAACTCTTT. Its protein is CATWADHPKKLF.

This clone came up many times. The protein recorded in TCRdb matches a much larger clone and deviates from this DNA's translation at residue 8, suggesting a read error; the protein here is obtained by translating the DNA. The genes are TRGV9 and TRGJ1 or TRGJ2. Germline-derived CDR1 and CDR2 are GITISATS and ISYDGTV (reference sequence). V lost 5 bases, J lost 3 bases, and 10 bases stayed unmatched. This CDR3 has 14 amino acids. The DNA for the CDR3 is TGTGCCTTGTGGGCCCGTCCTCCTTATTATAAGAAACTCTTT. This translates into CALWARPPYYKKLF.